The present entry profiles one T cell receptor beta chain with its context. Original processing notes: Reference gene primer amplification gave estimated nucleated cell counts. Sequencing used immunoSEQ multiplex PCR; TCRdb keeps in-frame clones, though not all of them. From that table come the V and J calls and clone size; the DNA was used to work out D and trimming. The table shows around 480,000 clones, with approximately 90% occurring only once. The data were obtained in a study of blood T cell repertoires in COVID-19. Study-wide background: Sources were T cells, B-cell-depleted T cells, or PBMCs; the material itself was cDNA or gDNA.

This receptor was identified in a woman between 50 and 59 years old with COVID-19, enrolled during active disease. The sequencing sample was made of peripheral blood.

The CDR3, as DNA: TGTGCCAGCAGTTTAACCGGGACTAGCGGGGAAGAGACCCAGTACTTC. Translated: CASSLTGTSGEETQYF. The V call is TRBV27, the J call TRBJ2-5, with 13 nucleotides matching TRBD2. V lost 2 bases, J lost 3 bases, and 3 bases stayed unmatched. The V gene's germline CDR1 is MNHEY and CDR2 SMNVEV (reference sequence). The CDR3 runs to 16 residues.